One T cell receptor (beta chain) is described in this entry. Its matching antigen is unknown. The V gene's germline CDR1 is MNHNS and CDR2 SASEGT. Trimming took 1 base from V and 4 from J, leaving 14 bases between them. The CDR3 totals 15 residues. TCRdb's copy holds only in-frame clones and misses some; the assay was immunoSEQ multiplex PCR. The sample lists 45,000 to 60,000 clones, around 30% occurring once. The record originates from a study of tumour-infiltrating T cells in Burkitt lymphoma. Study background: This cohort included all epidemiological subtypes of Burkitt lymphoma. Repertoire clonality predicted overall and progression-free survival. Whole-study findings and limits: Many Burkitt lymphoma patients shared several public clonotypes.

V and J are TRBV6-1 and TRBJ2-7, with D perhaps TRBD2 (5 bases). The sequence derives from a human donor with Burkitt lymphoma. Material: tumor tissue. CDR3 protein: CASSEGLASPYEQYF. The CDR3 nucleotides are TGTGCCAGCAGTGAAGGGTTAGCGAGCCCTTACGAGCAGTACTTC.